The 29 T cell receptor beta chains below were found in one sample sequenced in a study of vaccination effects on CD4 cells after COVID-19. With the ViraFEST assay, the study expanded antigen-specific CD4+ T cells using viral peptide pools, then sequenced them. Having been cultured for about 10 days, the cells underwent CD4+ T cell isolation. Each participant was administered two doses of either the BNT162b2 or the mRNA-1273 vaccine. Their cognate antigens are unknown. Sequenced by immunoSEQ multiplex PCR; TCRdb stores in-frame clones only, minus some. The sample lists over 30,000 clones, roughly four fifths occurring once. The sample consisted of CD4+ T cells from PBMCs cultured with HCoV-NL63 spike peptides, taken after COVID-19 vaccination. The source of these receptors is a human donor who received a COVID-19 vaccine. Some clones in this sample may be carry-over from other donors' samples.

V is TRBV5-5 and J is TRBJ1-3; D is ambiguous. Trimming removed 0 bases from V and 4 bases from J, with 17 bases in between. Germline V gene lookup returns CDR1 SGHKS and CDR2 YYEKEE (reference sequence). The CDR3 covers 17 residues. The CDR3 loop is CASSLDGVVLGGNTIYF. The CDR3 DNA reads as TGTGCCAGCAGCTTGGACGGAGTGGTTCTCGGCGGAAACACCATATATTTT.

This chain connects TRBV5-1 to TRBJ2-3; possibly TRBD1 or TRBD2 for D (5 bases each). Trimming took 0 bases from V and 4 from J, leaving 12 bases between them. The CDR3 runs 15 residues. CDR1 and CDR2 (germline): SGHRS, YFSETQ. CDR3 DNA: TGCGCCAGCAGCTTGGGGGGTGGGGGTCCAGATACGCAGTATTTT. It translates to CASSLGGGGPDTQYF.

The chain is built from TRBV6-6 and TRBJ1-1; D not resolved. Per germline, CDR1 MNHNY and CDR2 SVGAGI (reference sequence). V was pared by 2 bases and J by 1 base, with 5 bases between. CDR3 size: 13 residues. The CDR3 sequence is CASSYTANTEAFF. The CDR3 DNA follows: TGTGCCAGCAGTTACACCGCGAACACTGAAGCTTTCTTT.

The chain carries TRBV28 and TRBJ1-2; 8 bases align to TRBD1. The CDR3 sequence is 13 residues long. Germline V gives CDR1 MDHEN, CDR2 SYDVKM. Losses at the gene ends were 7 bases for V and 13 bases for J; bases not matched to a gene: 14. The CDR3 here is CASIVTPQGAFTF. CDR3 nucleotide sequence: TGTGCCAGCATCGTGACCCCCCAGGGGGCATTCACCTTC.

The chain uses TRBV10-3 and TRBJ2-1; D uncertain. Germline V gives CDR1 ENHRY, CDR2 SYGVKD. The CDR3 runs 16 residues. Trimming shortened V by 2 bases and J by 0 bases, and 11 bases separated the two germline ends. CDR3 bases: TGTGCCATCAGTGAGATACAGTCATACTCCTACAATGAGCAGTTCTTC. Its translation is CAISEIQSYSYNEQFF.

This rearrangement joins TRBV12-3 or TRBV12-4 to TRBJ1-5; no definite D call. The CDR3 sequence is 13 residues long. Trimming pared 6 bases from V and 4 bases from J, leaving 10 bases between. The CDR3 sequence: CASRFGRNQPQHF. For the CDR3, the DNA is TGTGCCAGCAGATTCGGACGTAATCAGCCCCAGCATTTT.

The genes are TRBV18 and TRBJ1-1; TRBD1 might be the D (6 bases). Looked up from germline, CDR1 is KGHSH and CDR2 is LQKENI. The V gene lost 3 bases and the J gene lost 3 bases, with 14 bases spanning the gap. The CDR3 runs to 15 residues. CDR3: CASSPFGQRDTEAFF. The CDR3 coding sequence is TGTGCCAGCTCACCCTTCGGACAGAGAGACACTGAAGCTTTCTTT.

This clone was seen a few times. The chain has TRBV3-1 (or the pseudogene TRBV3-2) and TRBJ2-3; TRBD2 might be the D (5 bases). This CDR3 comprises 16 residues. Germline assignment: CDR1 LGHDT and CDR2 YNNKEL (reference sequence). V gave up 0 bases and J gave up 0 bases, with 10 bases separating them. The CDR3 loop reads CASSQEAGASTDTQYF. The CDR3 DNA is TGTGCCAGCAGCCAAGAGGCGGGCGCTAGCACAGATACGCAGTATTTT.

The chain couples TRBV11-3 to TRBJ1-6; D ambiguous. CDR1 is SGHNT and CDR2 is YENEEA in the germline V gene. This CDR3 has 13 amino acids. The V end was cut by 5 bases, the J end by 6 bases, with 8 bases between. The CDR3 DNA reads as TGTGCCAGCAGCCGCACCTTTAATTCACCCCTCCACTTT. It translates to CASSRTFNSPLHF.

V gene TRBV30 combines with J gene TRBJ1-3; D unresolved. Germline V gene data show CDR1 as GTSNPN and CDR2 as SVGIG (reference sequence). This CDR3 region has 13 residues. V was trimmed by 0 bases and J by 0 bases, leaving 3 bases between them. The DNA for the CDR3 is TGTGCCTGGAGTGTATTCTCTGGAAACACCATATATTTT. Protein sequence: CAWSVFSGNTIYF.

The rearrangement uses TRBV5-4 and TRBJ1-6; no clear D gene. This CDR3 comprises 17 residues. V lost 2 bases and J lost 0, with 12 bases in between. Germline values: CDR1 SGHNT, CDR2 YYREEE (reference sequence). The CDR3 spells CASSFKTSGSYNSPLHF. The CDR3 DNA is TGTGCCAGCAGCTTCAAGACAAGCGGCTCCTATAATTCACCCCTCCACTTT.

Written as DNA, the CDR3 is TGTGCCATCAGTGAGTCGGCCCTCGCAGGGGGCAATGAGCAGTTCTTC. This translates into CAISESALAGGNEQFF. The rearrangement joins TRBV10-3 to TRBJ2-1; 7 bases are a match to TRBD1. CDR3 length: 16 residues. J lost 6 bases, V lost 0 bases, and 8 bases had no gene match. The germline gives CDR1 ENHRY, CDR2 SYGVKD.

The V call is TRBV24-1, the J call TRBJ2-3, with 9 nucleotides matching TRBD1. V shed 7 bases and J 3 bases; nucleotides not matched to a gene: 10. This CDR3 region has 16 residues. Germline V lookup: CDR1 KGHDR, CDR2 SFDVKD. For the CDR3, the DNA is TGTGCCACCAGGGAGAACACCGGGACAGGGACAGATACGCAGTATTTT. It translates to CATRENTGTGTDTQYF.

The chain carries TRBV19 and TRBJ1-1; D call uncertain. V lost 6 bases, J lost 2 bases, and 10 bases lay in between. The CDR3 extends over 13 amino acids. CDR1 LNHDA and CDR2 SQIVND come from the germline V gene (reference sequence). In DNA form, the CDR3 reads TGTGCCAGTAGGAGCCAGGCCAACACTGAAGCTTTCTTT. It translates to CASRSQANTEAFF.

The chain links TRBV24-1 to TRBJ2-5; TRBD1 matches at 9 bases. The J segment lost 1 base and the V segment lost 2 bases, leaving 7 bases of the junction unmatched. This CDR3 region has 17 residues. Per the germline V gene, CDR1 is KGHDR and CDR2 is SFDVKD. The CDR3 loop is CATSDWGQGRGQETQYF. The CDR3 region has the DNA TGTGCCACCAGTGATTGGGGACAGGGCCGGGGCCAAGAGACCCAGTACTTC.

This clone was seen a single time. The rearrangement uses TRBV5-1 and TRBJ2-2; a weak D match, TRBD1 (6 bases). This CDR3 spans 15 amino acids. CDR1 and CDR2 from the germline V gene are SGHRS and YFSETQ. The V and J ends lost 5 bases and 4 bases respectively, with 15 bases between them. The CDR3 DNA follows: TGCGCCAGCAGTTCCCGGGACATAAGCACCGGGGAGCTGTTTTTT. Residues: CASSSRDISTGELFF.

The rearrangement uses TRBV19 and TRBJ2-4; 13 bases line up with TRBD2. V shed 5 bases, J shed 0 bases, and the junction held 10 bases outside the gene matches. The germline V gene encodes CDR1 LNHDA and CDR2 SQIVND (reference sequence). This CDR3 has 19 amino acids. CDR3 in DNA: TGTGCCAGTAGTGGGGACCCACTAGCGGGGGGGTTAGCCAAAAACATTCAGTACTTC. Translating gives CASSGDPLAGGLAKNIQYF.

The rearrangement uses TRBV19 and TRBJ2-7; maybe TRBD1 (6 bases). With 5 bases removed from V and 1 base from J, the gap between germline ends came to 12 bases. The CDR3 is 14 amino acids. Looked up from germline, CDR1 is LNHDA and CDR2 is SQIVND (reference sequence). This chain's CDR3 is CASSSKQGSYEQYV. CDR3 nucleotide sequence: TGTGCCAGTAGTTCGAAACAGGGTTCCTACGAGCAGTACGTC.

This clone was counted only a few times. The V and J genes are TRBV5-6 and TRBJ1-5; D is ambiguous. Trimming took off 2 bases at V and 0 bases at J, with 18 bases between the two ends. Germline V CDR1 and CDR2: SGHDT, YYEEEE. CDR3 length: 18 residues. CDR3 nucleotide sequence: TGTGCCAGCAGCTTAACAGCGACGTCGGCGTATAGCAATCAGCCCCAGCATTTT. Translating gives CASSLTATSAYSNQPQHF. Based on the CDR3 plus reference TRBV5-6 and TRBJ1-5, the full variable domain is DAGVTQSPTHLIKTRGQQVTLRCSPKSGHDTVSWYQQALGQGPQFIFQYYEEEERQRGNFPDRFSGHQFPNYSSELNVNALLLGDSALYLCASSLTATSAYSNQPQHFGDGTRLSIL.

This clone was detected once. The V gene is TRBV28, the J gene TRBJ1-2; D is undetermined. V was cut by 5 bases and J by 3 bases, with 10 bases left in between. This CDR3 is 13 amino acids long. The V gene's germline CDR1 is MDHEN and CDR2 SYDVKM. CDR3 bases: TGTGCCAGCAGTCCTACCCCAGACTATGGCTACACCTTC. Amino acids: CASSPTPDYGYTF.

The chain links TRBV2 to TRBJ2-7; D unclear. The CDR3 runs to 11 residues. Trimming shortened V by 4 bases and J by 5 bases, and 6 bases separated the two germline ends. Germline values: CDR1 SNHLY, CDR2 FYNNEI. The CDR3, as DNA: TGTGCCAGCAGTGGCGAAAACGAGCAGTACGTC. This gives the protein CASSGENEQYV.

The genes are TRBV24-1 and TRBJ2-2, with TRBD1 matching 10 bases. This CDR3 spans 18 amino acids. V shed 3 bases and J 3 bases; nucleotides not matched to a gene: 9. Germline CDR1 is KGHDR and CDR2 is SFDVKD. CDR3 in amino acids: CATSDPPGQGSHTGELFF. The CDR3 coding sequence is TGTGCCACCAGTGATCCTCCGGGACAGGGGTCCCACACCGGGGAGCTGTTTTTT.

The chain carries TRBV5-1 and TRBJ2-2; perhaps TRBD1 as D (5 bases). The V gene lost 0 bases and the J gene lost 6 bases, with 18 bases spanning the gap. CDR1 is SGHRS, CDR2 YFSETQ, per germline. The CDR3 is 17 amino acids. The DNA of the CDR3 is TGCGCCAGCAGCTTGGCGGTCATGGCCAGGGCATCCGGGGAGCTGTTTTTT. It encodes CASSLAVMARASGELFF.

This clone was counted once. V and J are TRBV5-1 and TRBJ2-3; D is unresolved. CDR3 length: 13 amino acids. CDR1 is SGHRS, CDR2 YFSETQ, per germline. V was trimmed by 6 bases and J by 4 bases, leaving 12 bases between them. The CDR3: CASTPGVADTQYF. The CDR3 DNA reads as TGCGCCAGCACCCCTGGCGTCGCAGATACGCAGTATTTT.

In DNA form, the CDR3 reads TGTGCCAGCAGTAGACAGGGGACGCTGACAGATACGCAGTATTTT. Protein sequence: CASSRQGTLTDTQYF. The chain recombines TRBV6-5 with TRBJ2-3; 8 bases fit TRBD1. J lost 3 bases, V lost 5 bases, and 7 bases had no gene match. Looked up from germline, CDR1 is MNHEY and CDR2 is SVGAGI. This CDR3 comprises 15 residues.

This clone has only a few counts. This chain connects TRBV6-6 to TRBJ2-5; 11 bases align to TRBD1. V dropped 6 bases and J dropped 5; count of bases not matched to a gene: 8. CDR3 length: 15 residues. CDR1 MNHNY and CDR2 SVGAGI come from the germline V gene (reference sequence). The CDR3 DNA sequence: TGTGCCAGCAGCAGGCAGGACAGGGGGCAGGAGACCCAGTACTTC. This encodes CASSRQDRGQETQYF.

Only a few counts were recorded for this clone. The V call is TRBV9, the J call TRBJ2-1, with D perhaps TRBD2 (5 bases). Trimming removed 6 bases from V and 0 bases from J, with 13 bases in between. The CDR3 runs 15 residues. Germline CDR1 and CDR2: SGDLS and YYNGEE. The CDR3 region has the DNA TGTGCCAGCACCTTGAGGGATGCCTCCTACAATGAGCAGTTCTTC. Translation: CASTLRDASYNEQFF.

The chain is built from TRBV6-5 and TRBJ2-1; 9 bases match TRBD2. Looked up from germline, CDR1 is MNHEY and CDR2 is SVGAGI. The trim removed 7 bases at V and 10 bases at J, leaving 11 bases unmatched. The CDR3 covers 14 residues. CDR3 in DNA: TGTGCCAGCAACTATCTGGGCGGGGGGGTAGAGCAGTTCTTC. It specifies CASNYLGGGVEQFF.

This chain's CDR3 is CASSGGTGQIYNEQFF. The CDR3 nucleotides are TGTGCCAGCAGCGGGGGGACAGGCCAAATTTACAATGAGCAGTTCTTC. This rearrangement joins TRBV11-3 to TRBJ2-1; the match to TRBD1 covers 8 bases. Germline CDR1 reads SGHNT; CDR2 reads YENEEA. The CDR3 is 16 residues long. With V trimmed by 5 bases and J by 4 bases, 10 bases remained unmatched.